There are a few counts of the clone carrying this TCR beta chain. Its cognate antigen is unknown. The data originate from a study of vaccination and CD4 T cells after COVID-19. Study background: Typically, post-vaccine samples were obtained a median 72 days after dose two, within a range of 14 to 241.

CDR1 SGHDN and CDR2 FVKESK come from the germline V gene. V was cut by 6 bases and J by 10 bases, with 30 bases left in between. The CDR3 contains 17 residues. Cultured CD4+ T-cell DNA underwent Oncomine TCR Beta short-read sequencing. TCRdb reanalysed the PCR reads using MiXCR and keeps one entry per CDR3 protein. The profile shows under 25,000 distinct CDR3 sequences, around 52% of them singletons. Treatment: roughly 10-day PBMC culture with coronavirus spike peptide pools or control peptides (ViraFEST assay). The sample comprised CD4+ T cells from blood, cultured in vitro. The chain recombines TRBV14 with TRBJ1-1; maybe TRBD1 (6 bases). This receptor was obtained from a human donor who had recovered from COVID-19. CDR3 sequence: CASSREVSWRGRRGAFF. CDR3 coding DNA: TGTGCCAGCAGTCGAGAGGTTTCGTGGAGGGGGAGGAGAGGAGCTTTCTTT.